The T cell receptor (beta chain) under discussion was sequenced for a study of T cells in Graves' hyperthyroidism and ophthalmopathy. Amplified TCR beta CDR3 regions came from RNA transcripts. HTBI primers were used for first-round RT-PCR of the TCR CDR3. Via MiXCR, TCRdb re-called the multiplex PCR reads, giving one row per CDR3 protein. The sample has about 500,000 distinct CDR3 sequences, 13% to 15% seen once. CDR1 MNHEY and CDR2 SVGAGI come from the germline V gene. The CDR3 extends over 15 amino acids. V dropped 4 bases and J dropped 0; count of bases not matched to a gene: 3. Remarks on this clonotype: Its antigen is not known.

Hyperthyroidism was newly diagnosed in patients aged 18 to 65 (duration under 2 months). Study results and limitations: Stable hyperthyroidism was separated from ophthalmopathy by a model based on 13 V-J features.

This TCR derives from a young woman with Graves' hyperthyroidism. The chain has TRBV6-5 and TRBJ2-1, with 7 bases lining up with TRBD2. Sequencing used blood. The CDR3 here is CASSLAGLSYNEQFF. The DNA of the CDR3 is TGTGCCAGCAGTTTAGCGGGCCTCTCCTACAATGAGCAGTTCTTC.